The next 30 T cell receptor beta chains were all read from a single sample in a study of post-analysis software for immune sequencing data. Researchers reported that TCR beta cDNA libraries carried unique molecular identifiers. TCRdb fed the PCR reads into MiXCR, producing one record per CDR3 protein. The table records fewer than 700,000 distinct CDR3 sequences, about 40% of them present only once. Study-wide findings and caveats: A handful of TRBV segments were significantly more frequent in patients than in controls. TRBV5-6, TRBV5-1 and TRBV20-1 were among these segments.

Which antigens these TCRs recognize remains unknown. The sample taken for sequencing was blood. The source of these receptors is a girl aged 5-17 years with multiple sclerosis.

The chain employs TRBV7-2 and TRBJ2-5; the D gene is possibly TRBD2 (5 bases). The DNA end favors TRBJ2-7, so the J call may be wrong. CDR1 and CDR2 from the germline V gene are SGHTA and FQGNSA. This CDR3 region has 16 residues. This CDR3 is CASSLGAERVPYEQYF. The CDR3 nucleotides are TGTGCCAGCAGCTTAGGGGCCGAGAGGGTTCCCTACGAGCAGTACTTC.

V gene TRBV20-1 combines with J gene TRBJ2-5; the D gene could be TRBD1 or TRBD2 (5 bases each). V was clipped by 5 bases and J by 1 base, with 17 bases between them. CDR1 and CDR2 (germline): DFQATT, SNEGSKA (reference sequence). This CDR3 has 15 residues. The DNA for the CDR3 is TGCAGTGCTCCTACTAGTATGGGGCCCCAAGAGACCCAGTACTTC. This gives the protein CSAPTSMGPQETQYF.

Of note for this clonotype: The junction and the germline gene differ at one end; a read error may be behind it. V usage is TRBV30 and J usage is TRBJ1-1; no clear D gene. Per the germline V gene, CDR1 is GTSNPN and CDR2 is SVGIG (reference sequence). The CDR3 contains 11 residues. DNA of the CDR3: TGCGCCTGGACCTGGCAGAAGGATGCTTTCTTT. Encoded protein: CAWTWQKDAFF.

The chain joins TRBV20-1 to TRBJ1-2, with TRBD1 matching 7 bases. The CDR3 is 14 amino acids. Looked up from germline, CDR1 is DFQATT and CDR2 is SNEGSKA (reference sequence). With V trimmed by 2 bases and J by 3 bases, 6 bases remained unmatched. The CDR3, as DNA: TGCAGTGCTAGACCCCAGGGGGTGGACTATGGCTACACCTTC. It yields the protein CSARPQGVDYGYTF.

This clonotype occurred once. This chain connects TRBV4-2 to TRBJ2-3; 9 bases fit TRBD2. Germline-derived CDR1 and CDR2 are LGHNA and YNFKEQ. The CDR3 spans 18 residues. The J segment lost 4 bases and the V segment lost 0 bases, leaving 11 bases of the junction unmatched. DNA of the CDR3: TGTGCCAGCAGCCAAGAGCCTCTTTTAGCGGGAGAACCAGATACGCAGTATTTT. Protein sequence: CASSQEPLLAGEPDTQYF.

A note on this clonotype: At one end the junction does not follow the germline gene, possibly because of a read error. For the CDR3, the DNA is TGCGCCAGCCTAGCGGGAGGGTACGAGCAGTACTTC. This encodes CASLAGGYEQYF. The chain is built from TRBV28 and TRBJ2-5; 12 bases map to TRBD2. The tail of the sequence fits TRBJ2-7 better, so the J call may be wrong. The CDR3 has 12 residues. The germline CDR1 and CDR2 sequences are MDHEN and SYDVKM.

This clonotype turned up a few times. The rearrangement joins TRBV28 to TRBJ1-5; D may be TRBD1 (6 bases). Germline CDR1 reads MDHEN; CDR2 reads SYDVKM. Trimming removed 8 bases at V and 2 bases at J, with 13 bases between. This CDR3 is built from 14 residues. CDR3 sequence: CASVGGGRNQPQHF. The CDR3 DNA reads as TGTGCCAGCGTTGGTGGGGGCCGCAATCAGCCCCAGCATTTT.

Comment on this clonotype: The junction differs from germline at one of its ends, possibly a read error. The chain recombines TRBV6-6 with TRBJ2-3; 12 nucleotides match TRBD2. Germline loops: CDR1 MNHNY, CDR2 SVGAGI (reference sequence). CDR3 length: 15 residues. The CDR3 region is CASSYGLAGSDAQYF. The DNA of the CDR3 is TGTGCCAGCAGTTACGGACTAGCGGGATCAGATGCGCAGTATTTT.

J is TRBJ2-3 and V is TRBV20-1; 10 nucleotides match TRBD2. This CDR3 has 14 residues. With 3 bases clipped from V and 6 bases from J, the junction kept 6 bases outside the gene matches. Per the germline V gene, CDR1 is DFQATT and CDR2 is SNEGSKA (reference sequence). The CDR3 sequence is CSARSGGAFDTQYF. The CDR3 DNA is TGCAGTGCTAGGAGCGGGGGGGCGTTCGATACGCAGTATTTT.

The V gene is TRBV11-2, the J gene TRBJ2-1; the match to TRBD1 covers 7 bases. Germline CDR1 reads SGHAT; CDR2 reads FQNNGV. The CDR3 consists of 14 residues. Germline trimming cut 5 bases from V and 7 bases from J; bases unmatched to any gene: 8. The CDR3 protein is CASSGWDSVNEQFF. The CDR3 DNA reads TGTGCCAGCAGCGGTTGGGACAGTGTGAATGAGCAGTTCTTC.

Only a few counts were recorded for this clonotype. V is TRBV6-6 and J is TRBJ1-1; D is perhaps TRBD1 (5 bases). Trimming took 0 bases from V and 0 from J, leaving 11 bases between them. Germline CDR1 and CDR2: MNHNY and SVGAGI (reference sequence). This CDR3 region has 16 residues. The CDR3 loop reads CASSYSPEDMNTEAFF. The CDR3 coding sequence is TGTGCCAGCAGTTACTCGCCCGAGGACATGAACACTGAAGCTTTCTTT.

CDR3 nucleotide sequence: TGTGCCAGCACCCTAGTCGGGACGTCAGTTTTGGATGGCTACACCTTC. Translated: CASTLVGTSVLDGYTF. The chain carries TRBV9 and TRBJ1-2, with a possible D match to TRBD1 (5 bases). Trimming removed 6 bases at V and 6 bases at J, with 24 bases between. CDR1 SGDLS and CDR2 YYNGEE come from the germline V gene. This CDR3 region has 16 residues. The full variable domain, with the rest looked up from reference TRBV9 and TRBJ1-2, is DSGVTQTPKHLITATGQRVTLRCSPRSGDLSVYWYQQSLDQGLQFLIQYYNGEERAKGNILERFSAQQFPDLHSELNLSSLELGDSALYFCASTLVGTSVLDGYTFGSGTRLTVV.

This sequence joins TRBV6-5 and TRBJ1-1; D possibly corresponds to TRBD1 (6 bases). The CDR3 loop spans 14 amino acids. Germline CDR1 reads MNHEY; CDR2 reads SVGAGI. V lost 6 bases and J 6 bases, leaving 17 bases between the germline ends. The CDR3 DNA reads as TGTGCCAGCAGGCCGGACAGATTTCTTCCTGAAGCTTTCTTT. Translation gives CASRPDRFLPEAFF.

The V gene is TRBV7-3, the J gene TRBJ1-2; TRBD1 is a possible D gene (5 bases). The CDR3 spans 13 residues. V was trimmed by 3 bases and J by 4 bases, leaving 9 bases between them. From germline, CDR1 is SGHTA and CDR2 FQGTGA. In nucleotides, the CDR3 is TGTGCCAGCAGCTTCTCGGGGACCTATGGCTACACCTTC. Protein: CASSFSGTYGYTF.

The chain is built from TRBV6-6 and TRBJ1-4, with unresolved D. This CDR3 contains 14 residues. Trimming took off 8 bases at V and 2 bases at J, with 12 bases between the two ends. Germline-derived CDR1 and CDR2 are MNHNY and SVGAGI (reference sequence). The CDR3 DNA reads as TGTGCCAGCGCGGTTAGGCAGACTAATGAAAAACTGTTTTTT. The encoded protein is CASAVRQTNEKLFF.

The genes are TRBV12-3 or TRBV12-4 and TRBJ1-2, with D tentatively TRBD1 (6 bases). Trimming took off 5 bases at V and 7 bases at J, with 17 bases between the two ends. There are 14 residues in the CDR3. CDR3 bases: TGTGCCAGCAGTCCCAGGGGAGCCGGTCGTGGCTACACCTTC. Its translation is CASSPRGAGRGYTF.

This clonotype was seen a few times. The rearrangement joins TRBV6-6 to TRBJ2-3; unclear D gene. Germline CDR1 reads MNHNY; CDR2 reads SVGAGI (reference sequence). The V gene lost 7 bases and the J gene lost 7 bases, with 15 bases spanning the gap. The CDR3 extends over 13 amino acids. CDR3 amino acids: CASKIPTLNTQYF. CDR3 bases: TGTGCCAGCAAAATCCCGACCCTGAATACGCAGTATTTT.

The V and J genes are TRBV7-6 and TRBJ1-2; 11 nucleotides align to TRBD1. This CDR3 spans 14 amino acids. Looked up from germline, CDR1 is SGHVS and CDR2 is FNYEAQ. The trim removed 5 bases at V and 7 bases at J, leaving 6 bases unmatched. The CDR3 here is CASSPGQGAPGYTF. Written as DNA, the CDR3 is TGTGCCAGCAGCCCAGGACAGGGGGCGCCTGGCTACACCTTC.

V usage is TRBV20-1 and J usage is TRBJ2-1; D is unresolved. The CDR3 totals 14 residues. Per the germline V gene, CDR1 is DFQATT and CDR2 is SNEGSKA (reference sequence). Trimming removed 5 bases from V and 0 bases from J, with 11 bases in between. In DNA, the CDR3 is TGCAGTGCTGCCGGGTCGAGCTCCTACAATGAGCAGTTCTTC. Its protein is CSAAGSSSYNEQFF.

V is TRBV12-3 or TRBV12-4 and J is TRBJ2-3; TRBD2 aligns across 11 bases. Unmatched junction bases numbered 2, after V lost 2 bases and J lost 1 base. CDR3 size: 16 residues. In nucleotides, the CDR3 is TGTGCCAGCAGTTTATCACTAGCGGGAGGCACAGATACGCAGTATTTT. Translation gives CASSLSLAGGTDTQYF.

This clonotype showed up just a few times. V is TRBV18 and J is TRBJ2-1; D gene unclear. Germline CDR1 is KGHSH and CDR2 is LQKENI. V was shortened by 3 bases and J by 2 bases, with 11 bases between the two germline ends. The CDR3 spans 15 residues. The CDR3 is CASSPRSDPYNEQFF. The CDR3 nucleotides read TGTGCCAGCTCACCCAGGTCAGATCCCTACAATGAGCAGTTCTTC.

The chain links TRBV10-3 to TRBJ2-6; 7 bases map to TRBD1. The CDR3 has 15 amino acids. V lost 6 bases, J lost 1 base, and 3 bases stayed unmatched. CDR1 ENHRY and CDR2 SYGVKD come from the germline V gene. This CDR3 is CAIREGASGANVLTF. DNA for the CDR3: TGTGCCATCAGAGAGGGGGCTTCTGGGGCCAACGTCCTGACTTTC.

The V gene is TRBV6-6, the J gene TRBJ2-7; 7 nucleotides match TRBD1. The trim removed 7 bases at V and 9 bases at J, leaving 18 bases unmatched. Germline CDR1 is MNHNY and CDR2 is SVGAGI (reference sequence). The CDR3 contains 15 residues. The CDR3 reads CASNANGQVEPLQYF. In DNA, the CDR3 is TGTGCCAGCAACGCCAACGGACAGGTTGAGCCCCTGCAGTACTTC.

About this clonotype: The junction does not match germline at one end; this may be a read error. The chain is built from TRBV11-2 and TRBJ2-1, with TRBD2 matching over 11 bases. Germline V lookup: CDR1 SGHAT, CDR2 FQNNGV. The CDR3 covers 14 residues. CDR3 region: CAGSSGTSGNEQFF. In DNA, the CDR3 is TGTGCCGGCAGCTCCGGGACTAGCGGTAATGAGCAGTTCTTC.

The chain uses TRBV4-1 and TRBJ2-7; 9 bases map to TRBD1. The germline CDR1 and CDR2 sequences are MGHRA and YSYEKL. This CDR3 is built from 17 residues. Germline trimming cut 4 bases from V and 5 bases from J; bases unmatched to any gene: 15. The CDR3 protein is CASSPRDRTGEGHEQYF. The CDR3 DNA sequence: TGCGCCAGCAGCCCTCGTGACAGGACAGGGGAAGGGCACGAGCAGTACTTC.

This clonotype was seen a handful of times. The J gene is TRBJ2-5, the V gene TRBV6-5; no firm D call. CDR3 length equals 13 residues. Germline values: CDR1 MNHEY, CDR2 SVGAGI. Trimming stripped 4 bases from V and 5 bases from J, with 11 bases between. DNA of the CDR3: TGTGCCAGCAGTTGGTCCGCCACGGAGACCCAGTACTTC. This translates into CASSWSATETQYF.

The rearrangement links TRBV12-3 or TRBV12-4 to TRBJ2-1; D gene uncertain. CDR3 size: 20 residues. V lost 6 bases and J lost 0, with 27 bases in between. The CDR3 bases are TGTGCCAGCAGACGTACTCCTGGGTCTACCGATCTGAGCTCCTACAATGAGCAGTTCTTC. Translation gives CASRRTPGSTDLSSYNEQFF.

This clonotype was picked up a small number of times. The gene calls are TRBV9 and TRBJ1-1, with 11 bases that match TRBD1. V lost 2 bases to trimming and J lost 5 bases; unmatched junction nucleotides: 5. The CDR3 is 15 residues long. CDR1 and CDR2 from the germline V gene are SGDLS and YYNGEE. The chain's CDR3 is CASSVSGTGGTEAFF. CDR3 nucleotides: TGTGCCAGCAGCGTTTCCGGGACAGGGGGGACTGAAGCTTTCTTT.

This clonotype was observed a handful of times. V and J are TRBV10-3 and TRBJ2-1; TRBD2 is a possible D gene (7 bases). Per the germline V gene, CDR1 is ENHRY and CDR2 is SYGVKD. CDR3 size: 13 residues. V lost 2 bases and J 9 bases, leaving 11 bases between the germline ends. CDR3 region: CAISEEGGAEQFF. Written as DNA, the CDR3 is TGTGCCATCAGTGAGGAAGGGGGGGCTGAGCAGTTCTTC.

This clonotype turned up a few times. This sequence joins TRBV9 and TRBJ2-7; possible D gene TRBD1, 6 bases. Germline CDR1 SGDLS, CDR2 YYNGEE. This CDR3 region has 15 residues. The germline V and J ends were trimmed by 0 bases and 3 bases, with 13 bases remaining between them. The CDR3 loop is CASSVGVGAVYEQYF. The CDR3 DNA is TGTGCCAGCAGCGTAGGCGTGGGGGCGGTCTACGAGCAGTACTTC.